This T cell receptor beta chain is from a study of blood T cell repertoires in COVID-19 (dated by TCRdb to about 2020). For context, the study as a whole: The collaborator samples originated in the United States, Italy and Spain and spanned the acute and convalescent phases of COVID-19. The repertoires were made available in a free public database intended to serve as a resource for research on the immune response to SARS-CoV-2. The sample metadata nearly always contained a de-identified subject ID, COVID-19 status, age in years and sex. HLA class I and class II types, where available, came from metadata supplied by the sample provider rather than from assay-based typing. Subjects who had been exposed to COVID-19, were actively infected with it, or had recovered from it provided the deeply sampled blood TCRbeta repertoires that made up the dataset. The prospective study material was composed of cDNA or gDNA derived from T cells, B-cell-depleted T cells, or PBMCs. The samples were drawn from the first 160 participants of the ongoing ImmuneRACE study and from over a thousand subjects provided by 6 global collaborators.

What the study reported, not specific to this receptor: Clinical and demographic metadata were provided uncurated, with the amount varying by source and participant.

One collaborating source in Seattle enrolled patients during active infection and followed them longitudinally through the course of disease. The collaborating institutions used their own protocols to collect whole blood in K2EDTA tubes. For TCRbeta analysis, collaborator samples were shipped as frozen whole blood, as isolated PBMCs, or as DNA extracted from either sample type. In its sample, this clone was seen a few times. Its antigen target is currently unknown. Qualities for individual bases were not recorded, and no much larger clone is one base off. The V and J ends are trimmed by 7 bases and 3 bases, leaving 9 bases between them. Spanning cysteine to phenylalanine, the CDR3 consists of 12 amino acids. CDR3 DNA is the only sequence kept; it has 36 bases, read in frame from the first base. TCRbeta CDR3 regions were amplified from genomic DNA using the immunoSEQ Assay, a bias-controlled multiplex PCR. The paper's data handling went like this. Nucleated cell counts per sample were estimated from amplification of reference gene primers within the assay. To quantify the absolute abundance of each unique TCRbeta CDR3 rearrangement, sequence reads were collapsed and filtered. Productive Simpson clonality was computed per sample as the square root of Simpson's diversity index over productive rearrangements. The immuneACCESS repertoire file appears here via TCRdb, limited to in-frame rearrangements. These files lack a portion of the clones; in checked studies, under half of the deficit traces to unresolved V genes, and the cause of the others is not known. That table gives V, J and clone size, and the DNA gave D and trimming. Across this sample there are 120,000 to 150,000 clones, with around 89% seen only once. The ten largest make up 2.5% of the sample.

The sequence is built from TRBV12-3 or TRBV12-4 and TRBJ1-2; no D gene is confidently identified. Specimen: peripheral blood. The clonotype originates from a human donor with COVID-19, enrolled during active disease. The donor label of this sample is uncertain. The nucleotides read TGTGCCAGCACGGGGTTATACTATGGCTACACCTTC. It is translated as CASTGLYYGYTF.